This record covers a single TCR beta chain. What it recognizes is unknown. The CDR3 spans 13 residues. Using immunoSEQ multiplex PCR, the repertoire was profiled, and TCRdb retains in-frame clones only, with some absent. The table lists some 15,000 clones, almost 50% of them singletons. This specimen belongs to a study of siplizumab effects on memory and regulatory T cells. Study information: Each responder-stimulator pair had a siplizumab approximately 0.99 ug/mL reaction and a drug-free control.

Study results and caveats: Whether the proliferating Tregs (from siplizumab cultures) were suppressive was not confirmed. Roughly 80-96% of proliferating clones (CD4+ or CD8+) could not be assigned a naive or memory phenotype.

For 5 to 6 days at 37°C, the mixed lymphocyte reaction cells were kept in coculture. PBMCs labelled with CFSE (responders) and Violet Dye (stimulators) were mixed 1:1. Sequenced: CFSE-low (dividing) CD4+ T cells sorted from an allogeneic mixed lymphocyte reaction. The source of this sequence is a human donor in good health; the cells came from an allogeneic mixed lymphocyte reaction. The chain recombines TRBV21-1 with TRBJ2-7; the D call in the table, TRBD2, was not verified against the DNA. TRBV21-1 is shown as a pseudogene. The CDR3 loop reads CASSKSKTYEQYF. CDR3 nucleotides: TGTGCCAGCAGCAAGAGCAAGACCTACGAGCAGTACTTC.